Below are 11 T cell receptor beta chains sequenced from a single sample in a study of identical twins. TCRdb used MiXCR to reprocess the 5' RACE reads, holding one entry per CDR3 protein. Found here are more than 1.5 million distinct CDR3 sequences, roughly a third of them singletons; the top ten hold 0.27%. Input material: cord blood. The origin of the receptors is a newborn girl in good health.

This clonotype was seen a few times. CDR3 amino acids: CASSLAIAGGNEQFF. The CDR3 coding sequence is TGCGCCAGCAGCTTGGCGATAGCGGGGGGCAATGAGCAGTTCTTC. The chain uses TRBV5-1 and TRBJ2-1; TRBD2 matches 10 bases. CDR1 is SGHRS, CDR2 YFSETQ, per germline. This CDR3 contains 15 residues. J lost 6 bases, V lost 0 bases, and 3 bases had no gene match.

V and J are TRBV5-1 and TRBJ2-7; no definite D call. V lost 3 bases and J lost 4, with 14 bases in between. The CDR3 spans 14 residues. CDR1 SGHRS and CDR2 YFSETQ come from the germline V gene. In DNA, the CDR3 is TGCGCCAGCAGCTCGACGCAAAGGTCATACGAGCAGTACTTC. It translates to CASSSTQRSYEQYF.

For the CDR3, the DNA is TGTGCCAGCAGTTTCGGGCTAGCCCTGAGGTGCCAAGAGACCCAGTACTTC. Translation: CASSFGLALRCQETQYF. The V gene is TRBV12-3 or TRBV12-4, the J gene TRBJ2-5; TRBD2 might be the D (5 bases). The CDR3 runs 17 residues. V was shortened by 3 bases and J by 1 base, with 18 bases between the two germline ends.

Of note for this clonotype: The junction differs from germline at one of its ends, possibly a read error. This rearrangement joins TRBV5-6 to TRBJ2-3; 7 bases fit TRBD1. Germline assignment: CDR1 SGHDT and CDR2 YYEEEE. The CDR3 consists of 16 residues. The CDR3 DNA reads TGTCCCAGCAGCTTGGCCGGGACAGTTAGCACAGATACGCAGTATTTT. It is translated as CPSSLAGTVSTDTQYF. Full variable domain (rest looked up from reference TRBV5-6 and TRBJ2-3): DAGVTQSPTHLIKTRGQQVTLRCSPKSGHDTVSWYQQALGQGPQFIFQYYEEEERQRGNFPDRFSGHQFPNYSSELNVNALLLGDSALYLCPSSLAGTVSTDTQYFGPGTRLTVL.

This sequence joins TRBV5-1 and TRBJ2-3, with a possible D match to TRBD1 (5 bases). V lost 0 bases, J lost 0 bases, and 14 bases lay in between. CDR3 size: 17 residues. From germline, CDR1 is SGHRS and CDR2 YFSETQ. The CDR3 bases are TGCGCCAGCAGCTTGGGCTACGACAGCCTTAGCACAGATACGCAGTATTTT. Amino acid sequence: CASSLGYDSLSTDTQYF. Supplemented by reference TRBV5-1 and TRBJ2-3, the full variable domain reads KAGVTQTPRYLIKTRGQQVTLSCSPISGHRSVSWYQQTPGQGLQFLFEYFSETQRNKGNFPGRFSGRQFSNSRSEMNVSTLELGDSALYLCASSLGYDSLSTDTQYFGPGTRLTVL.

This clonotype was counted only a few times. The J gene is TRBJ1-1, the V gene TRBV5-1, with no clear D. The CDR3 covers 14 residues. CDR1 is SGHRS, CDR2 YFSETQ, per germline. V lost 1 base, J lost 4 bases, and 11 bases lay in between. The CDR3 loop reads CASSLREMGTEAFF. CDR3 DNA sequence: TGCGCCAGCAGCTTGAGGGAAATGGGCACTGAAGCTTTCTTT.

The sample holds a few counts of this clonotype. The chain recombines TRBV14 with TRBJ2-3; D tentatively fits TRBD1 or TRBD2 (6 bases each). V was pared by 2 bases and J by 2 bases, with 17 bases between. The CDR3 consists of 17 residues. The germline V gene has CDR1 SGHDN and CDR2 FVKESK. In nucleotides, the CDR3 is TGTGCCAGCAGCCAACGGGAATTTCGGGGGCACACAGATACGCAGTATTTT. This encodes CASSQREFRGHTDTQYF.

This clonotype was recorded at least ten times. The chain uses TRBV27 and TRBJ2-1; weak D call: TRBD1 (5 bases). The CDR3 loop spans 13 amino acids. V was cut by 0 bases and J by 6 bases, with 6 bases left in between. CDR1 is MNHEY, CDR2 SMNVEV, per germline (reference sequence). Written as DNA, the CDR3 is TGTGCCAGCAGTTTATCCAGGGCCAATGAGCAGTTCTTC. It encodes CASSLSRANEQFF.

Regarding this clonotype: At one end the junction does not follow the germline gene, possibly because of a read error. The chain links TRBV6-6 to TRBJ1-4; D may be TRBD1 (6 bases). Germline loops: CDR1 MNHNY, CDR2 SVGAGI (reference sequence). The CDR3 is made up of 15 amino acids. This CDR3 reads CASSDSRGRAEKLFF. The CDR3 DNA is TGTGCCAGCAGTGACTCCCGGGGGCGGGCTGAAAAACTGTTTTTT.

CDR3 region: CSARDWFRGNEQYF. Written as DNA, the CDR3 is TGCAGTGCTAGAGATTGGTTTCGGGGGAACGAGCAGTACTTC. The rearrangement uses TRBV20-1 and TRBJ2-7; D is possibly TRBD2 (6 bases). The CDR3 contains 14 residues. CDR1 is DFQATT, CDR2 SNEGSKA, per germline (reference sequence). Trimming removed 0 bases at V and 5 bases at J, with 14 bases between.

This clonotype was detected only a few times. The V gene is TRBV12-3 or TRBV12-4, the J gene TRBJ1-1; D gene unclear. The V end lost 3 bases, the J end lost 10 bases, and 15 bases lay between the germline ends. This CDR3 region has 13 residues. In DNA form, the CDR3 reads TGTGCCAGCAGTTTCCTCGGGGTGGGATTAGCTTTCTTT. Protein product: CASSFLGVGLAFF.